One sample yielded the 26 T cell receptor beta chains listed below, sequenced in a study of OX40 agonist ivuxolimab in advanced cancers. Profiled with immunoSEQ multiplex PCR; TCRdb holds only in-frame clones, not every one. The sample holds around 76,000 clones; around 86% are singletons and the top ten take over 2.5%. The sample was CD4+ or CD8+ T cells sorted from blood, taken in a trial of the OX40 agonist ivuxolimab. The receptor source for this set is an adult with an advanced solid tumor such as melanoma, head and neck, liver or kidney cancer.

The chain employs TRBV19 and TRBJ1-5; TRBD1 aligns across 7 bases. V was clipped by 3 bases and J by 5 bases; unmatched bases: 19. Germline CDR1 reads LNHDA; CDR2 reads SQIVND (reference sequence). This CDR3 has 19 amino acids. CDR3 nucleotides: TGTGCCAGTAGTATCTTCTTCAGGCCCGGACAGGCAACCGATCAGCCCCAGCATTTT. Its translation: CASSIFFRPGQATDQPQHF.

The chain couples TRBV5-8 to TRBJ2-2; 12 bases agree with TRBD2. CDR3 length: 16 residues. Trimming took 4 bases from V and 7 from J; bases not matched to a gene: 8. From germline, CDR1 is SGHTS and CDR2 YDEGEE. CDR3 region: CASSRRTSGAVGELFF. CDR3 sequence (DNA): TGTGCCAGCAGCCGACGGACTAGCGGGGCGGTCGGGGAGCTGTTTTTT.

CDR3 protein: CASSYRDRGYTF. The DNA for the CDR3 is TGTGCCAGCAGTTACCGGGACAGGGGCTACACCTTC. The gene calls are TRBV2 and TRBJ1-2, with TRBD1 matching 8 bases. Germline V lookup: CDR1 SNHLY, CDR2 FYNNEI. The CDR3 has 12 amino acids. J lost 8 bases, V lost 5 bases, and 4 bases had no gene match.

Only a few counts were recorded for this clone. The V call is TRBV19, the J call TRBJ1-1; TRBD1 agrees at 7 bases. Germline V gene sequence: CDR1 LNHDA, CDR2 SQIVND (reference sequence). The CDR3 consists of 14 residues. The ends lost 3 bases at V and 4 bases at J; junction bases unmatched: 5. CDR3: CASSIQGESTEAFF. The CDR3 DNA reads TGTGCCAGTAGTATTCAGGGGGAAAGCACTGAAGCTTTCTTT.

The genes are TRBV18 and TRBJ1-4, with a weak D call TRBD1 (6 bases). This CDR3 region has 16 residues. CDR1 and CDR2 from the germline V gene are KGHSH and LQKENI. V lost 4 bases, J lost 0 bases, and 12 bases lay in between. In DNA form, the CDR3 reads TGTGCCAGCTCACAATCAGGGGCGGCAACTAATGAAAAACTGTTTTTT. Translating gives CASSQSGAATNEKLFF.

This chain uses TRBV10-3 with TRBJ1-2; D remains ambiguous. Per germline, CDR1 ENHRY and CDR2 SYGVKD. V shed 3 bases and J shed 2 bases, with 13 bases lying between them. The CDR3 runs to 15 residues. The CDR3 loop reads CAISEDAQVNYGYTF. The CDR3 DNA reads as TGTGCCATCAGTGAAGATGCTCAGGTGAACTATGGCTACACCTTC.

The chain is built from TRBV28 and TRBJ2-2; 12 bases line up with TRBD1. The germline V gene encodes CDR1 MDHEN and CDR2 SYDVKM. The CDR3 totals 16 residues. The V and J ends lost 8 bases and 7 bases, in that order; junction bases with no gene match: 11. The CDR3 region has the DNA TGTGCCAGCGGGAGCCGGGACAGGGGGCCTGACGGGGAGCTGTTTTTT. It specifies CASGSRDRGPDGELFF.

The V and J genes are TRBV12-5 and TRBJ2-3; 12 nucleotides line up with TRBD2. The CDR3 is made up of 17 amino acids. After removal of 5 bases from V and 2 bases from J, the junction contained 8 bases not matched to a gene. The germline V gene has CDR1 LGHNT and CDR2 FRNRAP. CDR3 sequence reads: CASGPRLAGVYTDTQYF. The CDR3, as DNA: TGTGCTAGTGGTCCCCGACTAGCGGGGGTGTACACAGATACGCAGTATTTT.

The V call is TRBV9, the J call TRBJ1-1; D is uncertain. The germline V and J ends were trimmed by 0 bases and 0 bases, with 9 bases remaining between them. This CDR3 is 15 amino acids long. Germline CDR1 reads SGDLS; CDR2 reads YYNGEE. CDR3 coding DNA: TGTGCCAGCAGCGTAGGTGGATCCCTGAACACTGAAGCTTTCTTT. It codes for CASSVGGSLNTEAFF.

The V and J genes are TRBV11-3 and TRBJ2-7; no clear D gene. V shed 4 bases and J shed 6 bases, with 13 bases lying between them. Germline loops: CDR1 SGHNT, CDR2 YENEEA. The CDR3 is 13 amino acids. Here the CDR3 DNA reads TGTGCCAGCAGCTCGCCCCCGGCAGGCGAGCAGTACTTC. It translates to CASSSPPAGEQYF.

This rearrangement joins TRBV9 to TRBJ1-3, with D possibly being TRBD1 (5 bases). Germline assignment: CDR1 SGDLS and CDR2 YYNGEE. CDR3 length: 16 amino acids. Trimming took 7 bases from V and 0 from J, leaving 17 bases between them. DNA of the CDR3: TGTGCCAGCGCCCCTGGGGCAGCGAACTCTGGAAACACCATATATTTT. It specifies CASAPGAANSGNTIYF. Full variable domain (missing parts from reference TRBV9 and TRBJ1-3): DSGVTQTPKHLITATGQRVTLRCSPRSGDLSVYWYQQSLDQGLQFLIQYYNGEERAKGNILERFSAQQFPDLHSELNLSSLELGDSALYFCASAPGAANSGNTIYFGEGSWLTVV.

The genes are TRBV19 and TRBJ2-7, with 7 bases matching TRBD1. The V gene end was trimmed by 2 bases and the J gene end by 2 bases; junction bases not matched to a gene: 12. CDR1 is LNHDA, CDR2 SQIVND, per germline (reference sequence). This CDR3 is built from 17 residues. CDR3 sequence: CASSIKADRTKPYEQYF. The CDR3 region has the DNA TGTGCCAGTAGTATAAAAGCGGACAGGACGAAACCCTACGAGCAGTACTTC. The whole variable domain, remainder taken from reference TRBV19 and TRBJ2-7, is DGGITQSPKYLFRKEGQNVTLSCEQNLNHDAMYWYRQDPGQGLRLIYYSQIVNDFQKGDIAEGYSVSREKKESFPLTVTSAQKNPTAFYLCASSIKADRTKPYEQYFGPGTRLTVT.

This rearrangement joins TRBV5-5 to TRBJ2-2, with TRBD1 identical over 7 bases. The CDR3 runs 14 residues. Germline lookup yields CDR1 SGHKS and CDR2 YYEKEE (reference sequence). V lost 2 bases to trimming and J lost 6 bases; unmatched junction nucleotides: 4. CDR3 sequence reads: CASSFQGTAGELFF. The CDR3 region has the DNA TGTGCCAGCAGCTTCCAGGGGACAGCCGGGGAGCTGTTTTTT.

The CDR3 DNA sequence: TGTGCCAGCAGCTTTAGGGGCAGCTCCTATGGCTACACCTTC. As protein: CASSFRGSSYGYTF. The chain recombines TRBV7-9 with TRBJ1-2; possibly TRBD1 for D (5 bases). The CDR3 totals 14 residues. The V end lost 3 bases, the J end lost 4 bases, and 12 bases lay between the germline ends. Per the germline V gene, CDR1 is SEHNR and CDR2 is FQNEAQ (reference sequence).

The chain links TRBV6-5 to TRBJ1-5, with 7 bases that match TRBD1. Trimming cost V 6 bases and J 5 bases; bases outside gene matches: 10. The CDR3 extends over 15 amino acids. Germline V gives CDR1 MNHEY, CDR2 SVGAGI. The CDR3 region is CASRPDRPPYQPQHF. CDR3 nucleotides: TGTGCCAGCAGACCGGACAGGCCCCCATATCAGCCCCAGCATTTT.

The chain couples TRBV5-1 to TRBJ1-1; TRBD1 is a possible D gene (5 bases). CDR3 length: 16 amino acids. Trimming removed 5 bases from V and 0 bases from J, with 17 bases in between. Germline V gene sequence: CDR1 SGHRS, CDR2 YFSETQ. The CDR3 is CASSRNPGALNTEAFF. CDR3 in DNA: TGCGCCAGCAGTCGGAATCCTGGGGCCCTGAACACTGAAGCTTTCTTT. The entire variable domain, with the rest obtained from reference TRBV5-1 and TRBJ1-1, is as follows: KAGVTQTPRYLIKTRGQQVTLSCSPISGHRSVSWYQQTPGQGLQFLFEYFSETQRNKGNFPGRFSGRQFSNSRSEMNVSTLELGDSALYLCASSRNPGALNTEAFFGQGTRLTVV.

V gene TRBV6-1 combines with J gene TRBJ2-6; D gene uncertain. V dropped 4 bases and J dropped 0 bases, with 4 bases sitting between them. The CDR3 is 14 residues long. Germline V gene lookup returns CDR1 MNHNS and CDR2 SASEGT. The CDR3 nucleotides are TGTGCCAGCAGTGTGATCTCTGGGGCCAACGTCCTGACTTTC. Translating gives CASSVISGANVLTF.

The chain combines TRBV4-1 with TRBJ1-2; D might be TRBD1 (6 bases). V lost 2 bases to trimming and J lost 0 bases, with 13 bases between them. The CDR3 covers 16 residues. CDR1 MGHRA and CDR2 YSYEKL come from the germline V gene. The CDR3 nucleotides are TGCGCCAGCAGCCAATCCCGAACAGGGACTAACTATGGCTACACCTTC. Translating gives CASSQSRTGTNYGYTF.

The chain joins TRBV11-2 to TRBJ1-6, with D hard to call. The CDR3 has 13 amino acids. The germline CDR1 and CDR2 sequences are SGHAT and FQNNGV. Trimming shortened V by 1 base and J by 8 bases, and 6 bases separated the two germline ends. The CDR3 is CASSLGGDSPLHF. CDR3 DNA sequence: TGTGCCAGCAGCTTAGGAGGCGATTCACCCCTCCACTTT.

This chain's CDR3 is CASSSSSRGIGELFF. The CDR3, as DNA: TGTGCCAGCAGCTCCTCCTCCCGCGGTATCGGGGAGCTGTTTTTT. The chain couples TRBV7-6 to TRBJ2-2; D is unresolved. The germline V and J ends were trimmed by 4 bases and 7 bases, with 16 bases remaining between them. The V gene's germline CDR1 is SGHVS and CDR2 FNYEAQ. The CDR3 has 15 residues.

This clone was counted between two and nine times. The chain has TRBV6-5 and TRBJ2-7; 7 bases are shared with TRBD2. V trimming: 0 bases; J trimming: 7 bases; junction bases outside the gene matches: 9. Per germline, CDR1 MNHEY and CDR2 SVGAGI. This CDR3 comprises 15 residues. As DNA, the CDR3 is TGTGCCAGCAGTTACTCGCAGGGAGGGTTTGGAGAGCAGTACTTC. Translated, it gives CASSYSQGGFGEQYF.

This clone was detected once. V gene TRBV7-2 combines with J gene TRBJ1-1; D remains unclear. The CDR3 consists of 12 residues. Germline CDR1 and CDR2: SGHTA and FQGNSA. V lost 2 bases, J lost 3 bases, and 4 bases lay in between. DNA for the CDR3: TGTGCCAGCAGCTTATCTTACACTGAAGCTTTCTTT. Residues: CASSLSYTEAFF.

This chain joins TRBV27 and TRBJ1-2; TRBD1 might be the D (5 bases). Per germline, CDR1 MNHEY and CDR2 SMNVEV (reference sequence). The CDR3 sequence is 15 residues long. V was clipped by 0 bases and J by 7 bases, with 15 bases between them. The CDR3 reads CASSLSGRVVGGYTF. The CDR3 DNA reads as TGTGCCAGCAGTTTATCCGGCAGGGTGGTTGGTGGCTACACCTTC.

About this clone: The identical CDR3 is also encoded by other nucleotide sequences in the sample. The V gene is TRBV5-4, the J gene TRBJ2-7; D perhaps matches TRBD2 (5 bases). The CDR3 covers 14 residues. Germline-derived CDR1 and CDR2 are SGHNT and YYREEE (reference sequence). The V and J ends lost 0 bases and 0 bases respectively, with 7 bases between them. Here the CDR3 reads CASSLDAGSYEQYF. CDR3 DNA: TGTGCCAGCAGCTTGGATGCGGGCTCCTACGAGCAGTACTTC.

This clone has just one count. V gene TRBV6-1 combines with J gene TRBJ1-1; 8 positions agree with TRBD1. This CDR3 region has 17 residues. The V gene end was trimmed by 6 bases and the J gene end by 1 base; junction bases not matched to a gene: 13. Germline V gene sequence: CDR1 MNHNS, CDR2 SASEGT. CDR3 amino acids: CASRESDRGGWNTEAFF. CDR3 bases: TGTGCCAGCAGGGAATCCGACAGGGGAGGGTGGAACACTGAAGCTTTCTTT.

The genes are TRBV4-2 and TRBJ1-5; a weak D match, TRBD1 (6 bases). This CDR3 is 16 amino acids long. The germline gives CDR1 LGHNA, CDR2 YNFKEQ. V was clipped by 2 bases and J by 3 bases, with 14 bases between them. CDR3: CASSQFPDRPNQPQHF. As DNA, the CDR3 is TGTGCCAGCAGCCAATTCCCCGACAGGCCCAATCAGCCCCAGCATTTT.